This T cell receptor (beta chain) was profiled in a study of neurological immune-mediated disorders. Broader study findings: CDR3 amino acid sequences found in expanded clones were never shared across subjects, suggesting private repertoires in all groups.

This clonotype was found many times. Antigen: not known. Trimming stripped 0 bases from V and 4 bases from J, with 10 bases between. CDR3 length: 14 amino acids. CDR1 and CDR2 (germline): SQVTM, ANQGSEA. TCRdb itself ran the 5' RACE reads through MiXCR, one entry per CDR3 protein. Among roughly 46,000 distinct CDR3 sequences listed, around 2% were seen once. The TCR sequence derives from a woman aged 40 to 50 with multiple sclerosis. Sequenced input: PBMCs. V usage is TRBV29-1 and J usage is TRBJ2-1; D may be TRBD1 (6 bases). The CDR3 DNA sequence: TGCAGCGTTGAAGATGGGGGCCTTTACAATGAGCAGTTCTTC. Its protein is CSVEDGGLYNEQFF.